This is a list of T cell receptor beta chains from one sample in a study of blood T cells in healthy people across ages. MiXCR was run by TCRdb on the 5' RACE reads, yielding one entry per CDR3 protein. This sample has 1.5 million to 2 million distinct CDR3 sequences; approximately 50% occur once, and the top ten carry approximately 2.1%. The sequencing input was blood. These TCRs come from a woman aged 40 to 55 in good health. CDR3s include the opening cysteine and the closing phenylalanine or tryptophan. The D gene is left open where the match is weak. Clone size is not always given. Where it is, it says once, few, many or a class for expanded clones.

>TRBD1|NA|TRBJ2-7|TRBV3-1
TGTGCCAGCAGCCACCGAGGGGGGACAGGGTTCTCCGATGAGCAGTACTTC
CASSHRGGTGFSDEQYF
>NA|NA|TRBJ2-1|TRBV28
TGTGCCACTGAATGGTCGGGGCCGATGAACTACAATGAGCAGTTCTTC
CATEWSGPMNYNEQFF
>TRBD1|NA|TRBJ1-6|TRBV4-2
TGTGCCAGCAGCCATGAGGGGTTACAGGGGACCAATTCACCCCTCCACTTT
CASSHEGLQGTNSPLHF
>TRBD1|NA|TRBJ1-2|TRBV27
TGTGCCAGCAGTTTATCGAAGGGGGCTTATGGCTACACCTTC
CASSLSKGAYGYTF
>NA|NA|TRBJ2-2|TRBV6-4
TGTGCCAGCAGCACCGTATCGGGGGGCAGCGGGGAGCTGTTTTTT
CASSTVSGGSGELFF
>TRBD2|NA|TRBJ2-1|TRBV3-1
TGTGCCAGCAGAAACGACGGTAGCGGGAAGACCAATGAGCAGTTCTTC
CASRNDGSGKTNEQFF
>NA|once|TRBJ2-5|TRBV21-1
TGTGCCCGACGGGACCCCCGGGAGACCCAGTACTTC
CARRDPRETQYF
>NA|many|TRBJ2-5|TRBV21-1
TGTGCCAGCAGTCACAGCTCTGAAGAGACCCAGTACTTC
CASSHSSEETQYF
>TRBD2|NA|TRBJ2-1|TRBV6-1
TGTGCCAGCAGACCTAGCGGGGGTCCCCCTCAGGGGCAGTTCTTC
CASRPSGGPPQGQFF
>NA|NA|TRBJ2-7|TRBV4-3
TGCGCCAGCAGCCAAGAACTGACAGATTACGAGCAGTACTTC
CASSQELTDYEQYF
>NA|NA|TRBJ1-5|TRBV5-1
TGCGCCAGCAGCGTTGACGGAGTCAATCAGCCCCAGCATTTT
CASSVDGVNQPQHF
>NA|NA|TRBJ2-1|TRBV4-3
TGTGCCAGCAGCCAAAAGGTCAACAATGAGCAGTTCTTC
CASSQKVNNEQFF
>NA|NA|TRBJ2-1|TRBV29-1
TGCAGCGTTGAAGATCGGCCGGGGAGGGAGCAGTTCTTC
CSVEDRPGREQFF
>NA|many|TRBJ2-5|TRBV10-3
TGTGCCATCAGTGAGTCGGAAGGGGGTGAGAAGACCCAGTACTTC
CAISESEGGEKTQYF
>NA|NA|TRBJ2-4|TRBV5-5
TGTGCCAGCAGCTCTATTTCCGGGACACCGAACATTCAGTACTTC
CASSSISGTPNIQYF
>NA|NA|TRBJ2-7|TRBV3-1
TGTGCCAGCAGCCAAGATAAGGTCTGGAGCGGAAACTCCTACGAGCAGTACTTC
CASSQDKVWSGNSYEQYF
>NA|NA|TRBJ2-1|TRBV7-9
TGTGCCAGCAGCTTAGGGATTGGCGATGAGCAGTTCTTC
CASSLGIGDEQFF
>NA|few|TRBJ2-3|TRBV20-1
TGCAGTGCTAGATCATCCGGGGGCTTAGATACGCAGTATTTT
CSARSSGGLDTQYF
>TRBD1|NA|TRBJ2-7|TRBV5-1
TGCGCCAGCAGCTACCTGACAGGGGGGGACGAGCAGTACTTC
CASSYLTGGDEQYF
>NA|few|TRBJ2-5|TRBV2
TGTGCCAGCATCGGGAAGGGTTACGGGGAGCAGTACTTC
CASIGKGYGEQYF
>TRBD2|NA|TRBJ2-1|TRBV4-2
TGTGCCAGCAGCCAAGATTCCAGCGGGGGGAGCTACAATGAGCAGTTCTTC
CASSQDSSGGSYNEQFF
>NA|NA|TRBJ1-1|TRBV18
TGTGCCAGCTCCCTAAGCGCAGGCACTGAAGCTTTCTTT
CASSLSAGTEAFF
>TRBD2|NA|TRBJ2-1|TRBV27
TGTGCCAGCAGTTTATTGGGGGGGGGAATCGATGAGCAGTTCTTC
CASSLLGGGIDEQFF
>NA|NA|TRBJ2-7|TRBV6-2/TRBV6-3
TGTGCCAGCAGTTCCTACGGTCGGCAGCCCCTCTACGAGCAGTACTTC
CASSSYGRQPLYEQYF
>NA|NA|TRBJ2-7|TRBV5-6
TGTGCCTGCAGCTTGTGGACAGTGGCCGAGCAGTACTTC
CACSLWTVAEQYF
>NA|NA|TRBJ2-7|TRBV6-2/TRBV6-3
TGTGCCAGCAGCTGGATTCAGAGCTCCTACAATGAGCAGTACTTC
CASSWIQSSYNEQYF
>NA|NA|TRBJ1-6|TRBV9
TGTGCCAGCAGCCTTTCCGGGACGCCGAATCGTAATTCACCCCTCCACTTT
CASSLSGTPNRNSPLHF
>TRBD2|few|TRBJ2-1|TRBV10-3
TGTGCCATCAGTCCCACTAGCGGAGAATACAATGAGCAGTTCTTC
CAISPTSGEYNEQFF
>NA|NA|TRBJ1-2|TRBV20-1
TGCAGTGCTATCGCGGACAGATCTAACTATGGCTACACCTTC
CSAIADRSNYGYTF
>TRBD2|NA|TRBJ2-1|TRBV5-1
TGCGCCAGCAGCTCGGGTTTGGCGGGGGGGCCGTTTAATGAGCAGTTCTTC
CASSSGLAGGPFNEQFF
>NA|NA|TRBJ2-5|TRBV20-1
TGCAGTGCTCCAATAAAGGGGACCCAGTACTTC
CSAPIKGTQYF
>TRBD1|NA|TRBJ2-5|TRBV29-1
TGCAGCGCCCTCATTACAGGGGGACCAGGGGAGACCCAGTACTTC
CSALITGGPGETQYF
>NA|NA|TRBJ2-7|TRBV15
TGTGCCACCAGCCCCAGTGGGGGGCTCAGAGGGTACGAGCAGTACTTC
CATSPSGGLRGYEQYF
>NA|NA|TRBJ2-1|TRBV27
TGTGCCAGCAGCCTCCGGGACAACAGTGAGCAGTTCTTC
CASSLRDNSEQFF
>TRBD1|NA|TRBJ1-6|TRBV12-3/TRBV12-4
TGTGCCAGCAGTTTACAGGTCAGGGGGTCCTATAATTCACCCCTCCACTTT
CASSLQVRGSYNSPLHF
>NA|NA|TRBJ2-5|TRBV12-3/TRBV12-4
TGTGCCACTCAGGGAGCAGGGGAGACCCAGTACTTC
CATQGAGETQYF
>NA|NA|TRBJ1-1|TRBV9
TGTGCCAGCAGCCGAGGGACCTCGTTGGGTGAAGCTTTCTTT
CASSRGTSLGEAFF
>TRBD1|NA|TRBJ1-4|TRBV29-1
TGCAGCGTGCCATCGGACAGGGAGAATGAAAAACTGTTTTTT
CSVPSDRENEKLFF
>NA|once|TRBJ2-1|TRBV28
TGTGCCAGCAGTACCCAATACGTGGGGGAACTCTACAATGAGCAGTTCTTC
CASSTQYVGELYNEQFF
>NA|NA|TRBJ2-1|TRBV28
TGTGCCAGCAGTTACGGACAGATCGGCTACAATGAGCAGTTCTTC
CASSYGQIGYNEQFF
>NA|NA|TRBJ2-3|TRBV19
TGTGCCAGTAGCGGGGGCGTCAGCTTCCCCTCTAGCACAGATACGCAGTATTTT
CASSGGVSFPSSTDTQYF
>NA|NA|TRBJ2-1|TRBV20-1
TGCAGTGTTGACACCCACAATGAGCAGTTCTTC
CSVDTHNEQFF
>TRBD2|few|TRBJ2-7|TRBV20-1
TGCAGTGCCCCCGGGACTAGCAATTACGAGCAGTACTTC
CSAPGTSNYEQYF
>NA|few|TRBJ2-7|TRBV6-6
TGTGCCAGCAGACCCGCAGGGTCCGAGCAGTACTTC
CASRPAGSEQYF
>TRBD1|NA|TRBJ2-7|TRBV4-3
TGCGCCAGCAGCCAGACGCACAGGGGCGACTACGAGCAGTACTTC
CASSQTHRGDYEQYF
>TRBD2|NA|TRBJ2-7|TRBV6-2/TRBV6-3
TGTGCCAGCAGCCTCGCTGGGAGGGTAGTAGACGAGCAGTACTTC
CASSLAGRVVDEQYF
>NA|NA|TRBJ1-4|TRBV29-1
TGCAGCGTAGGAGTTACTAATGAAAAACTGTTTTTT
CSVGVTNEKLFF
>NA|NA|TRBJ1-6|TRBV27
TGTGCCAGCAGTTTATCGTCCGGTTCACTCCTCCACTTT
CASSLSSGSLLHF
>NA|NA|TRBJ1-2|TRBV9
TGTGCCAGCAGCGTAGATGGACACCCTAACTATGGCTACACCTTC
CASSVDGHPNYGYTF
>TRBD1|NA|TRBJ1-1|TRBV20-1
TGCAGTGCTCACTCAGGACAGGCCCAAGCTTTCTTT
CSAHSGQAQAFF
>NA|NA|TRBJ2-1|TRBV5-1
TGCGCCAGCAGCTTGAATGTGGGAATTTCCTACAATGAGCAGTTCTTC
CASSLNVGISYNEQFF
>NA|once|TRBJ2-7|TRBV10-2
TGCACCAGCAGCAGATCTCACTACGAGCAGTACTTC
CTSSRSHYEQYF
>NA|many|TRBJ1-1|TRBV12-3/TRBV12-4
TGTGCCAGCAGTTGGGCGCCGAACACTGAAGCTTTCTTT
CASSWAPNTEAFF
>TRBD1|NA|TRBJ1-2|TRBV7-2
TGTGCCAGCAGCGCGCGAAGACAGGGGGGCTACACCTTC
CASSARRQGGYTF
>TRBD1|few|TRBJ1-4|TRBV29-1
TGCAGCGTCTCCAGGGACAGGCGGTCTGAAAAACTGTTTTTT
CSVSRDRRSEKLFF